What follows describes a single T cell receptor beta chain. The source of the sample is a study of blood T cells in healthy people across ages. On the study more broadly: When template switching was applied, about one barcoded beta molecule was captured per two T cells.

A J-beta primer mix and a sample-barcoded 5' primer were used in a second PCR of roughly 7 to 12 cycles. TCRdb re-called the 5' RACE reads through MiXCR, storing one row per CDR3 protein. This table has 1.5 million to 2 million distinct CDR3 sequences, around half appearing once. Donors were systemically healthy Caucasian individuals from Russia aged about 6 to 90 years. This CDR3 region has 15 residues. Trimming removed 2 bases at V and 1 base at J, with 12 bases between. The germline gives CDR1 DFQATT, CDR2 SNEGSKA (reference sequence). The genes are TRBV20-1 and TRBJ2-4; possibly TRBD2 for D (7 bases). The clonotype comes from a middle-aged woman in good health. The specimen was blood. CDR3 region: CSARMAGAAKNIQYF. The CDR3 region has the DNA TGCAGTGCTAGAATGGCGGGGGCCGCCAAAAACATTCAGTACTTC.